This T cell receptor (beta chain) originates from a study of glioma-infiltrating T cells after dendritic cell vaccination. The protocol was immunoSEQ multiplex PCR, while the TCRdb copy is restricted to in-frame clones and leaves out a portion. The sample includes 80,000 to 100,000 clones, 75% to 90% of them seen just once. Time point noted: after dendritic cell vaccination, including at tumor progression/relapse. The CDR3 runs to 14 residues. The germline V gene has CDR1 SGHRS and CDR2 YFSETQ. Trimming took 4 bases from V and 5 from J; bases not matched to a gene: 5. The source is a human donor with glioblastoma. The gene calls are TRBV5-1 and TRBJ1-1; 10 bases map to TRBD1. This sample comprised blood, obtained after dendritic cell vaccination. CDR3 DNA: TGCGCCAGCAGCGGGGGACAGGGGCTTACTGAAGCTTTCTTT. It translates to CASSGGQGLTEAFF.